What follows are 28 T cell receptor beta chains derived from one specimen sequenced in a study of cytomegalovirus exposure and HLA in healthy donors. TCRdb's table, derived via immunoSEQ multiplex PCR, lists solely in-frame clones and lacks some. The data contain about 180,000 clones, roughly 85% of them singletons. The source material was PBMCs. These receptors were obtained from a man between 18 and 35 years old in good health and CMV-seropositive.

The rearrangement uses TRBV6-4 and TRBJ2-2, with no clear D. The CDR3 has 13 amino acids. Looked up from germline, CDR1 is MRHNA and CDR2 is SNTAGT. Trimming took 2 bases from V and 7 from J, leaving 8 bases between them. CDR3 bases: TGTGCCAGCAGTGACAGCGAACACGGGGAGCTGTTTTTT. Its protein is CASSDSEHGELFF.

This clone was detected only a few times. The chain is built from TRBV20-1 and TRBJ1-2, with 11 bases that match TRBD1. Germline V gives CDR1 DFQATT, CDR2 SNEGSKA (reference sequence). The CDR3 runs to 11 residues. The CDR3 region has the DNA TGCAGCCCCTCCGGGACAGGGGGGCACACCTTC. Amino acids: CSPSGTGGHTF.

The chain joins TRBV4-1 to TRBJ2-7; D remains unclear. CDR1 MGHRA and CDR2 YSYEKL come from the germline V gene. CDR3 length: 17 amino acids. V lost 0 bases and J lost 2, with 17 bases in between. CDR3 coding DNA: TGCGCCAGCAGCCAAGATTGGCCCCCGAGGCCCCCCTACGAGCAGTACTTC. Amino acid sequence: CASSQDWPPRPPYEQYF.

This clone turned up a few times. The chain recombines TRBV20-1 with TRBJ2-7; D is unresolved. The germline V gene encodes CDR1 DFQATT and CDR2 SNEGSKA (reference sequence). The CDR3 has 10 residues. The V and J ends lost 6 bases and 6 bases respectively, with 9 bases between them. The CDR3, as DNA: TGCAGTGCGACACTCCCCGAGCAGTACTTC. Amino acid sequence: CSATLPEQYF.

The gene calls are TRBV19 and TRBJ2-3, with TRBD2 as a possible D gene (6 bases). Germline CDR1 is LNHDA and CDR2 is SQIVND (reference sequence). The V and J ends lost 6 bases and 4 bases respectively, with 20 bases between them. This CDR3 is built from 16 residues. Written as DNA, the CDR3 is TGTGCCAGTAGGAGTAACCGACTAGGTCTATCAGATACGCAGTATTTT. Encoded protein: CASRSNRLGLSDTQYF.

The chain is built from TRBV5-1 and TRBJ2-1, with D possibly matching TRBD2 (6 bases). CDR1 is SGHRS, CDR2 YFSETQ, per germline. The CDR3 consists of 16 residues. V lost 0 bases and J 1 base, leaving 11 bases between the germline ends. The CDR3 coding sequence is TGCGCCAGCAGCTTGGACGCGGGAACGTCCTACAATGAGCAGTTCTTC. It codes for CASSLDAGTSYNEQFF.

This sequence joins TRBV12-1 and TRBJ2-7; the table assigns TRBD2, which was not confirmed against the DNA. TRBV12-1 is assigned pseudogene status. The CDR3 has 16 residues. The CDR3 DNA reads TGTGCCAGCAGCAAACCTAGCGGGAACCACATCTACGAGCAGTACTTC. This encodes CASSKPSGNHIYEQYF.

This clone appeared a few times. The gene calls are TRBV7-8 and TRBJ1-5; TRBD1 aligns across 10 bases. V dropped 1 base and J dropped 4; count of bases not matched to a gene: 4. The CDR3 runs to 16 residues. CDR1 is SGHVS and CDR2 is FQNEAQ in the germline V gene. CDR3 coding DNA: TGTGCCAGCAGCTTAGATTGGACAGGGGGAAATCAGCCCCAGCATTTT. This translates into CASSLDWTGGNQPQHF.

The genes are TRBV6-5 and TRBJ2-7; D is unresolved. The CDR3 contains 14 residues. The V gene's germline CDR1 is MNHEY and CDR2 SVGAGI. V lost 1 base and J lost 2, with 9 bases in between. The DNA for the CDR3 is TGTGCCAGCAGTTACTACAAATCCACCTACGAGCAGTACTTC. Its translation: CASSYYKSTYEQYF.

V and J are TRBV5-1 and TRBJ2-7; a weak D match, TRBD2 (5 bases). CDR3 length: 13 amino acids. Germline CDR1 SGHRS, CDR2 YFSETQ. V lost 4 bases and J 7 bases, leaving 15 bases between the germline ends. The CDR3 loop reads CASSVGETSEQYF. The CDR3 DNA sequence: TGCGCCAGCAGCGTCGGGGAGACCTCTGAGCAGTACTTC.

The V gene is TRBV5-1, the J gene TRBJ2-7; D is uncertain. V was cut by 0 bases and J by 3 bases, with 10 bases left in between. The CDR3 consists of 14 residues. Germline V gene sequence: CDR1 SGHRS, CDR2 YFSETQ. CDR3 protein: CASSLGLTGYEQYF. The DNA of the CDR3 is TGCGCCAGCAGCTTGGGACTTACCGGCTACGAGCAGTACTTC.

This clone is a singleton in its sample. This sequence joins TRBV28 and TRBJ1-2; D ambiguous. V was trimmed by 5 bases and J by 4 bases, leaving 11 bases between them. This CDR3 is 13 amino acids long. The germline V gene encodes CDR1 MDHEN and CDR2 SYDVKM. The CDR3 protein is CASSVTGSYGYTF. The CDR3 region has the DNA TGTGCCAGCAGTGTGACGGGTAGCTATGGCTACACCTTC.

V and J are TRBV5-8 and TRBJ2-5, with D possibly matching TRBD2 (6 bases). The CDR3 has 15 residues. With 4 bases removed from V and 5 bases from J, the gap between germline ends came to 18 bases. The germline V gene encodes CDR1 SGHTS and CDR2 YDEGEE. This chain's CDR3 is CASSASAPNRETQYF. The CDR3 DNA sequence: TGTGCCAGCAGCGCTAGCGCACCTAACAGGGAGACCCAGTACTTC.

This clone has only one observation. The CDR3 region has the DNA TGTGCCAGCAGCTTAGACCGCCCTGGCGGCTCCTACGAGCAGTACTTC. Translation gives CASSLDRPGGSYEQYF. The chain uses TRBV11-2 and TRBJ2-7, with D unclear. This CDR3 comprises 16 residues. Germline V lookup: CDR1 SGHAT, CDR2 FQNNGV. V lost 0 bases to trimming and J lost 0 bases, with 12 bases between them.

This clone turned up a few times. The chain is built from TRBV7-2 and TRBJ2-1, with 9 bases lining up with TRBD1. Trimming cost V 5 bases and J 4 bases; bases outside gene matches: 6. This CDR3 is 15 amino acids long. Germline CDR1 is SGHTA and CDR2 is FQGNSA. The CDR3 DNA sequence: TGTGCCAGCAGCGGCGACAGGGGGACTTACAATGAGCAGTTCTTC. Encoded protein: CASSGDRGTYNEQFF. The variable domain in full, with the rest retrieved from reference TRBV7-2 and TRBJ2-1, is GAGVSQSPSNKVTEKGKDVELRCDPISGHTALYWYRQSLGQGLEFLIYFQGNSAPDKSGLPSDRFSAERTGGSVSTLTIQRTQQEDSAVYLCASSGDRGTYNEQFFGPGTRLTVL.

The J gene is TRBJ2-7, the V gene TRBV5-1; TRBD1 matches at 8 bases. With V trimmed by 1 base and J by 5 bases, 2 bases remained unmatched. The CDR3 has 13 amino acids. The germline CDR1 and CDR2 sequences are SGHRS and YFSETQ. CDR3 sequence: CASSLHRGDEQYF. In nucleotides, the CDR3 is TGCGCCAGCAGCTTGCACAGGGGGGACGAGCAGTACTTC.

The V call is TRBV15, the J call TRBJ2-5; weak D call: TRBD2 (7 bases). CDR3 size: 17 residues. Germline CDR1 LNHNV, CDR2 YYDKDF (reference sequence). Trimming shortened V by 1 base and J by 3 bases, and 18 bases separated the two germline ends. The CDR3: CATSRVGGGPSEETQYF. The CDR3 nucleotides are TGTGCCACCAGCAGAGTGGGCGGGGGCCCTTCGGAAGAGACCCAGTACTTC.

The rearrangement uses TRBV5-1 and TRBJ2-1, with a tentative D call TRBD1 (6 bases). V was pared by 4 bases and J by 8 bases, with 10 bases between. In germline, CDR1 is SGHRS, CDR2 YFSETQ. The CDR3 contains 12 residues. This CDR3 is CASSQGRDEQFF. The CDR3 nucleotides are TGCGCCAGCAGCCAGGGGCGCGATGAGCAGTTCTTC.

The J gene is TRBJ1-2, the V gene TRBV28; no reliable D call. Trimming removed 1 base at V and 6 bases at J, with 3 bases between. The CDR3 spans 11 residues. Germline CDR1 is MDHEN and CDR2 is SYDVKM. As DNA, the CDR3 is TGTGCCAGCAGTTTATCAGATGGCTACACCTTC. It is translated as CASSLSDGYTF.

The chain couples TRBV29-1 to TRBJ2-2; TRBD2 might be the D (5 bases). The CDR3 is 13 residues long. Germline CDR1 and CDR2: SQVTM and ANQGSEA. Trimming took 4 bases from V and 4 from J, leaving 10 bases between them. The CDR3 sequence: CSVARDGTGELFF. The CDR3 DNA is TGCAGCGTTGCACGGGATGGCACCGGGGAGCTGTTTTTT.

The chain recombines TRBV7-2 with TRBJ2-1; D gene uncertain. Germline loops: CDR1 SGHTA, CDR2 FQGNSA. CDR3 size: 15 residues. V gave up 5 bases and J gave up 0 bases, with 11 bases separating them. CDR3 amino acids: CASSADLSSYNEQFF. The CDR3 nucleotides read TGTGCCAGCAGCGCCGATCTAAGCTCCTACAATGAGCAGTTCTTC.

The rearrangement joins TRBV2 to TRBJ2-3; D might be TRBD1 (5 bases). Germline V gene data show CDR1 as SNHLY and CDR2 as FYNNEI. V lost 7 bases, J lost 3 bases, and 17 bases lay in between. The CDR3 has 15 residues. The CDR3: CASTSTVPDTDTQYF. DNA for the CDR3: TGTGCCAGCACTTCGACAGTCCCAGATACAGATACGCAGTATTTT.

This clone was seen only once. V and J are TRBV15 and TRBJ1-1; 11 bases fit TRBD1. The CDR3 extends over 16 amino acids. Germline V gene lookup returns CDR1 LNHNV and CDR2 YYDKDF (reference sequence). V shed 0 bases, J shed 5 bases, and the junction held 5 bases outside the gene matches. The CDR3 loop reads CATSRESGTGGTEAFF. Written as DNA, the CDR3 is TGTGCCACCAGCAGAGAATCCGGGACAGGGGGAACTGAAGCTTTCTTT.

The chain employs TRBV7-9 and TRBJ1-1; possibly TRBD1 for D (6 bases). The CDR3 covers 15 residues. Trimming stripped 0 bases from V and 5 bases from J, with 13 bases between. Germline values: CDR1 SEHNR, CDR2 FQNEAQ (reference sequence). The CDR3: CASSLAPGQPTEAFF. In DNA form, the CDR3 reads TGTGCCAGCAGCTTAGCCCCCGGACAGCCTACTGAAGCTTTCTTT.

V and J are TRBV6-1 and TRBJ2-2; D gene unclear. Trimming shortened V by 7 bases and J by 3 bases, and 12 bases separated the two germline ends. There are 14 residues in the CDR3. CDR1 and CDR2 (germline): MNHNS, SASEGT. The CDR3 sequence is CASTASWDTGELFF. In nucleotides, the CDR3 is TGTGCCAGCACAGCGAGCTGGGACACCGGGGAGCTGTTTTTT.

As DNA, the CDR3 is TGTGCCAGCAGTCCGTGGGCCCCGCCAGATACGCAGTATTTT. Protein sequence: CASSPWAPPDTQYF. The chain carries TRBV27 and TRBJ2-3; no clear D. CDR1 and CDR2 from the germline V gene are MNHEY and SMNVEV (reference sequence). V was cut by 5 bases and J by 4 bases, with 13 bases left in between. The CDR3 sequence is 14 residues long.

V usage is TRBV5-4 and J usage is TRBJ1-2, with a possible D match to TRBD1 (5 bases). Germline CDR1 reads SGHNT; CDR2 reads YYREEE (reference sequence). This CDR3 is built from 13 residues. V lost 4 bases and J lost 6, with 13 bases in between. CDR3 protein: CASSQGGKDGYTF. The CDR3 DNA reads TGTGCCAGCAGCCAGGGAGGGAAAGATGGCTACACCTTC.

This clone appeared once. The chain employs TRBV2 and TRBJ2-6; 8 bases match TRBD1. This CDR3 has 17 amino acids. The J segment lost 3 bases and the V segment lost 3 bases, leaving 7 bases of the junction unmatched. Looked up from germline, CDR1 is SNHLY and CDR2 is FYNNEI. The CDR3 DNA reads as TGTGCCAGCAGTGATGACACAGGGGGAGATGGGGCCAACGTCCTGACTTTC. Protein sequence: CASSDDTGGDGANVLTF.